One sample yielded the 19 T cell receptor beta chains listed below, sequenced in a study of radiation and T cells in renal cell carcinoma. As for time point: baseline pretreatment blood. Treatment given: 15 Gy SBRT to primary tumor, nephrectomy 4 weeks later. The repertoire was sequenced with immunoSEQ multiplex PCR; TCRdb's copy has only in-frame clones and lacks some. The sample yields 87,000 or so clones, 75% to 90% seen once. The sequencing here drew on blood, taken from a patient whose treatment included radiotherapy and nephrectomy. These receptors were obtained from a man aged 50-59 years with renal cell carcinoma.

Only one count was recorded for this clone. V usage is TRBV5-8 and J usage is TRBJ2-3; D is ambiguous. This CDR3 is 14 amino acids long. Germline lookup yields CDR1 SGHTS and CDR2 YDEGEE. V was shortened by 1 base and J by 4 bases, with 10 bases between the two germline ends. The CDR3 DNA is TGTGCCAGCAGCTTGAACGACTCCCCAGATACGCAGTATTTT. It translates to CASSLNDSPDTQYF.

The chain uses TRBV4-3 and TRBJ2-3; D tentatively fits TRBD1 or TRBD2 (5 bases each). The CDR3 runs 15 residues. Germline V CDR1 and CDR2: LGHNA, YSLEER. The V end was cut by 0 bases, the J end by 6 bases, with 13 bases between. CDR3 in DNA: TGCGCCAGCAGCCAAGATCTTCGGGGCGGTGATACGCAGTATTTT. This encodes CASSQDLRGGDTQYF.

The gene calls are TRBV19 and TRBJ2-7, with a possible D match to TRBD2 (5 bases). Trimming removed 4 bases from V and 3 bases from J, with 10 bases in between. The CDR3 is made up of 13 amino acids. Germline V gives CDR1 LNHDA, CDR2 SQIVND (reference sequence). This chain's CDR3 is CASSRSGGYEQYF. The DNA for the CDR3 is TGTGCCAGTAGTAGAAGCGGCGGCTACGAGCAGTACTTC.

The V gene is TRBV27, the J gene TRBJ2-7, with a weak D call TRBD1 (6 bases). Trimming took off 3 bases at V and 4 bases at J, with 10 bases between the two ends. CDR3 length: 13 residues. Per germline, CDR1 MNHEY and CDR2 SMNVEV (reference sequence). The CDR3 region has the DNA TGTGCCAGCAGTTTGGGGACACCTTACGAGCAGTACTTC. Translation gives CASSLGTPYEQYF.

The chain carries TRBV2 and TRBJ1-1; tentative D call: TRBD1 (5 bases). This CDR3 has 16 residues. Trimming removed 5 bases at V and 5 bases at J, with 21 bases between. From germline, CDR1 is SNHLY and CDR2 FYNNEI. The CDR3 DNA reads TGTGCCAGCAGTCCCCGTGGGACGGGGGGAGGGACTGAAGCTTTCTTT. It yields the protein CASSPRGTGGGTEAFF. The full variable domain, with the rest looked up from reference TRBV2 and TRBJ1-1, is EPEVTQTPSHQVTQMGQEVILRCVPISNHLYFYWYRQILGQKVEFLVSFYNNEISEKSEIFDDQFSVERPDGSNFTLKIRSTKLEDSAMYFCASSPRGTGGGTEAFFGQGTRLTVV.

The chain recombines TRBV12-5 with TRBJ1-5, with 8 bases identical to TRBD1. J gave up 0 bases and V 5 bases, and 12 bases lay outside the gene matches. This CDR3 contains 18 residues. Germline CDR1 reads LGHNT; CDR2 reads FRNRAP. This CDR3 is CASGPPWAGGYSNQPQHF. The CDR3 DNA sequence: TGTGCTAGTGGTCCACCGTGGGCAGGGGGCTATAGCAATCAGCCCCAGCATTTT.

A few counts support this clone. This sequence joins TRBV11-1 and TRBJ1-2; TRBD1 aligns across 7 bases. V gave up 5 bases and J gave up 4 bases; unmatched junction bases: 7. The V gene's germline CDR1 is SGHAT and CDR2 FQDESV (reference sequence). This CDR3 region has 14 residues. CDR3 protein: CASSTTGPTYGYTF. For the CDR3, the DNA is TGTGCCAGCAGCACGACAGGGCCCACCTATGGCTACACCTTC.

The V gene is TRBV18, the J gene TRBJ1-1, with TRBD1 matching over 7 bases. Germline trimming cut 2 bases from V and 4 bases from J; bases unmatched to any gene: 4. The germline V gene encodes CDR1 KGHSH and CDR2 LQKENI. CDR3 length: 14 residues. For the CDR3, the DNA is TGTGCCAGCTCACCAGACAGGGACGGCACTGAAGCTTTCTTT. Residues: CASSPDRDGTEAFF.

The V gene is TRBV6-1, the J gene TRBJ1-1; 8 nucleotides match TRBD1. Germline V gene sequence: CDR1 MNHNS, CDR2 SASEGT. There are 11 residues in the CDR3. The V segment lost 10 bases and the J segment 4 bases; nucleotides outside the gene matches: 2. This CDR3 reads CATGQGTEAFF. CDR3 bases: TGTGCCACCGGACAGGGCACTGAAGCTTTCTTT.

This chain joins TRBV10-3 and TRBJ1-1; D is undetermined. The V gene lost 4 bases and the J gene lost 0 bases, with 6 bases spanning the gap. The CDR3 contains 13 residues. Germline V gene sequence: CDR1 ENHRY, CDR2 SYGVKD. CDR3 in DNA: TGTGCCATCAGTGGAGGGATGAACACTGAAGCTTTCTTT. It is translated as CAISGGMNTEAFF.

This chain links TRBV30 with TRBJ2-5; TRBD1 agrees at 8 bases. The CDR3 consists of 13 residues. Germline lookup yields CDR1 GTSNPN and CDR2 SVGIG (reference sequence). After removal of 2 bases from V and 5 bases from J, the junction contained 4 bases not matched to a gene. CDR3 coding DNA: TGTGCCTGGAGTCAGGGGGCCCAGGAGACCCAGTACTTC. It codes for CAWSQGAQETQYF.

V is TRBV5-1 and J is TRBJ2-3; D is ambiguous. From germline, CDR1 is SGHRS and CDR2 YFSETQ. Trimming took off 4 bases at V and 1 base at J, with 16 bases between the two ends. The CDR3 has 16 residues. The CDR3 is CASSQSGYTGTDTQYF. The CDR3 DNA reads TGCGCCAGCAGCCAAAGTGGATACACCGGCACAGATACGCAGTATTTT.

This clone was picked up a small number of times. The genes are TRBV29-1 and TRBJ1-1; TRBD1 is a possible D gene (6 bases). The germline V gene has CDR1 SQVTM and CDR2 ANQGSEA. Trimming cost V 7 bases and J 0 bases, with 15 bases left between them. The CDR3 length is 14 residues. The DNA for the CDR3 is TGCAGCGGGGTACCTGGGACATTGAACACTGAAGCTTTCTTT. Encoded protein: CSGVPGTLNTEAFF.

The chain has TRBV9 and TRBJ2-5; possibly TRBD2 for D (7 bases). Trimming pared 2 bases from V and 5 bases from J, leaving 13 bases between. This CDR3 spans 14 amino acids. Germline-derived CDR1 and CDR2 are SGDLS and YYNGEE. CDR3 region: CASSVRGAWETQYF. As DNA, the CDR3 is TGTGCCAGCAGCGTCCGGGGGGCCTGGGAGACCCAGTACTTC. The full variable domain, in which reference TRBV9 and TRBJ2-5 provide the parts outside the CDR3, is DSGVTQTPKHLITATGQRVTLRCSPRSGDLSVYWYQQSLDQGLQFLIQYYNGEERAKGNILERFSAQQFPDLHSELNLSSLELGDSALYFCASSVRGAWETQYFGPGTRLLVL.

This chain connects TRBV27 to TRBJ1-2, with 8 bases that match TRBD1. CDR1 MNHEY and CDR2 SMNVEV come from the germline V gene (reference sequence). J gave up 4 bases and V 6 bases, and 4 bases lay outside the gene matches. This CDR3 spans 13 amino acids. The CDR3 sequence: CASSRQGTYGYTF. The CDR3 coding sequence is TGTGCCAGCAGCCGACAGGGGACCTATGGCTACACCTTC.

The chain combines TRBV11-2 with TRBJ2-7; perhaps TRBD1 as D (5 bases). V was clipped by 3 bases and J by 4 bases, with 13 bases between them. There are 14 residues in the CDR3. In germline, CDR1 is SGHAT, CDR2 FQNNGV. In nucleotides, the CDR3 is TGTGCCAGCAGCTTGGTTAGGGGATCGTACGAGCAGTACTTC. Translating it yields CASSLVRGSYEQYF.

This clone was recorded once. This chain uses TRBV11-3 with TRBJ1-1; no reliable D call. The CDR3 is 12 amino acids. V was shortened by 1 base and J by 6 bases, with 6 bases between the two germline ends. The germline V gene encodes CDR1 SGHNT and CDR2 YENEEA. The CDR3 here is CASSLVPPEAFF. The DNA of the CDR3 is TGTGCCAGCAGCTTAGTCCCCCCTGAAGCTTTCTTT. The complete variable domain, with remaining parts taken from reference TRBV11-3 and TRBJ1-1, reads EAGVVQSPRYKIIEKKQPVAFWCNPISGHNTLYWYLQNLGQGPELLIRYENEEAVDDSQLPKDRFSAERLKGVDSTLKIQPAELGDSAVYLCASSLVPPEAFFGQGTRLTVV.

V gene TRBV6-1 combines with J gene TRBJ1-2; tentative D call: TRBD1 (5 bases). CDR3 size: 14 residues. Germline CDR1 is MNHNS and CDR2 is SASEGT. V was clipped by 7 bases and J by 2 bases, with 14 bases between them. The CDR3 nucleotides are TGTGCCAGCATGATCTCCGGGACCAACTATGGCTACACCTTC. This translates into CASMISGTNYGYTF.

V is TRBV5-1 and J is TRBJ2-3; D might be TRBD2 (5 bases). Germline CDR1 and CDR2: SGHRS and YFSETQ. The CDR3 length is 13 residues. The V end was cut by 2 bases, the J end by 3 bases, with 7 bases between. The CDR3 region is CASSFRETDTQYF. In DNA form, the CDR3 reads TGCGCCAGCAGCTTTAGGGAGACAGATACGCAGTATTTT.